The 31 T cell receptor beta chains in this list originate from one sample, sequenced in a study of shared clonotypes between healthy human individuals. Method: immunoSEQ multiplex PCR; TCRdb's copy keeps in-frame clones and lacks some. The table lists 640,000 or so clones, more than 70% of them singletons. The specimen sequenced was memory CD4+ T cells sorted from blood. The subset: CD45RA-negative fraction. All receptors derive from a woman aged 30 to 39 in good health.

As for this clone: Other DNA sequences within the sample encode an identical CDR3. The V call is TRBV19, the J call TRBJ2-1; 9 positions match TRBD1. V gave up 4 bases and J gave up 4 bases; unmatched junction bases: 5. Germline CDR1 and CDR2: LNHDA and SQIVND (reference sequence). The length of the CDR3 is 15 residues. The CDR3 protein is CASSRQGVDYNEQFF. CDR3 in DNA: TGTGCCAGTAGTAGACAGGGGGTAGATTACAATGAGCAGTTCTTC.

The chain couples TRBV14 to TRBJ2-7; D is perhaps TRBD1 (5 bases). V was pared by 0 bases and J by 6 bases, with 9 bases between. The length of the CDR3 is 13 residues. CDR1 SGHDN and CDR2 FVKESK come from the germline V gene. CDR3 in amino acids: CASSQDLGAEQYF. The CDR3 region has the DNA TGTGCCAGCAGCCAAGATTTAGGGGCCGAGCAGTACTTC.

This sequence joins TRBV19 and TRBJ2-7, with 8 bases aligning to TRBD2. The CDR3 sequence is 21 residues long. Germline values: CDR1 LNHDA, CDR2 SQIVND (reference sequence). The V gene end was trimmed by 1 base and the J gene end by 4 bases; junction bases not matched to a gene: 24. The CDR3 sequence: CASSIGARAITPGLGHYEQYF. The CDR3 nucleotides read TGTGCCAGTAGTATAGGCGCAAGGGCGATAACCCCGGGACTAGGACATTACGAGCAGTACTTC.

This clone has only a few counts. This chain joins TRBV9 and TRBJ2-2; no reliable D call. This CDR3 is 15 amino acids long. V lost 0 bases, J lost 4 bases, and 10 bases lay in between. Germline-derived CDR1 and CDR2 are SGDLS and YYNGEE. The CDR3 region has the DNA TGTGCCAGCAGCGTAGGGATAGAAACCACCGGGGAGCTGTTTTTT. This sequence encodes CASSVGIETTGELFF. Together with reference TRBV9 and TRBJ2-2, the CDR3 gives the full variable domain: DSGVTQTPKHLITATGQRVTLRCSPRSGDLSVYWYQQSLDQGLQFLIQYYNGEERAKGNILERFSAQQFPDLHSELNLSSLELGDSALYFCASSVGIETTGELFFGEGSRLTVL.

This chain uses TRBV5-1 with TRBJ1-4; perhaps TRBD1 as D (6 bases). Germline V CDR1 and CDR2: SGHRS, YFSETQ. Trimming cost V 0 bases and J 7 bases, with 19 bases left between them. The CDR3 runs 17 residues. The CDR3 spells CASSLGLRQARGEKLFF. The CDR3 region has the DNA TGCGCCAGCAGCTTGGGCCTCCGACAGGCCAGAGGTGAAAAACTGTTTTTT.

This sequence joins TRBV27 and TRBJ2-3; maybe TRBD2 (6 bases). V was trimmed by 5 bases and J by 6 bases, leaving 21 bases between them. Germline-derived CDR1 and CDR2 are MNHEY and SMNVEV (reference sequence). The CDR3 spans 16 residues. The CDR3 is CASSPYNRRAGDTQYF. The CDR3 region has the DNA TGTGCCAGCAGTCCCTATAATAGGCGCGCGGGGGATACGCAGTATTTT.

J is TRBJ2-5 and V is TRBV5-1; 7 bases are a match to TRBD2. V lost 3 bases and J lost 4; bases outside the gene matches: 9. Germline V CDR1 and CDR2: SGHRS, YFSETQ. This CDR3 contains 15 residues. The CDR3 DNA reads as TGCGCCAGCAGCTGGGGGAGGGGAGGATCAGAGACCCAGTACTTC. Translated: CASSWGRGGSETQYF. Full variable domain (rest looked up from reference TRBV5-1 and TRBJ2-5): KAGVTQTPRYLIKTRGQQVTLSCSPISGHRSVSWYQQTPGQGLQFLFEYFSETQRNKGNFPGRFSGRQFSNSRSEMNVSTLELGDSALYLCASSWGRGGSETQYFGPGTRLLVL.

A remark on this clone: Other DNA sequences in this specimen translate into the identical CDR3. The rearrangement joins TRBV7-2 to TRBJ2-3, with 8 bases aligning to TRBD2. V shed 1 base, J shed 5 bases, and the junction held 5 bases outside the gene matches. CDR3 length equals 15 residues. The germline CDR1 and CDR2 sequences are SGHTA and FQGNSA. The CDR3 spells CASSLGGRSLDTQYF. The CDR3 nucleotides read TGTGCCAGCAGCTTAGGCGGGAGGTCTTTAGATACGCAGTATTTT.

This clone appeared a single time. The gene calls are TRBV18 and TRBJ2-7; 8 bases are shared with TRBD1. Germline V gives CDR1 KGHSH, CDR2 LQKENI. Trimming took 3 bases from V and 3 from J; bases not matched to a gene: 7. CDR3 size: 15 residues. In DNA form, the CDR3 reads TGTGCCAGCTCACCCGTGACAGGGGCAAACTACGAGCAGTACTTC. It specifies CASSPVTGANYEQYF.

This chain uses TRBV19 with TRBJ2-7; no reliable D call. V gave up 5 bases and J gave up 5 bases, with 13 bases separating them. CDR1 is LNHDA, CDR2 SQIVND, per germline (reference sequence). This CDR3 has 13 amino acids. CDR3 loop: CASSRTVQNEQYF. In DNA form, the CDR3 reads TGTGCCAGTAGTCGGACGGTGCAGAACGAGCAGTACTTC.

This clone was seen a single time. The rearrangement uses TRBV10-3 and TRBJ2-7; 9 bases are shared with TRBD1. J was trimmed by 6 bases and V by 11 bases; bases with no gene match: 8. CDR1 ENHRY and CDR2 SYGVKD come from the germline V gene. The CDR3 totals 12 residues. CDR3 sequence reads: CAVGTGPSEQYF. The CDR3 nucleotides are TGTGCCGTCGGGACAGGGCCCTCCGAGCAGTACTTC.

This clone has a single count. The rearrangement joins TRBV27 to TRBJ2-7; 11 bases fit TRBD2. The trim removed 6 bases at V and 4 bases at J, leaving 8 bases unmatched. This CDR3 contains 15 residues. From germline, CDR1 is MNHEY and CDR2 SMNVEV (reference sequence). The DNA for the CDR3 is TGTGCCAGCAGAAGCCTAGCGGGAGGTCGGTACGAGCAGTACTTC. Amino acids: CASRSLAGGRYEQYF.

The CDR3 is CSVELPPGLAGEGNEQFF. The CDR3 region has the DNA TGCAGCGTTGAACTCCCACCGGGACTAGCGGGAGAGGGGAATGAGCAGTTCTTC. The rearrangement links TRBV29-1 to TRBJ2-1; 14 positions match TRBD2. The germline V gene has CDR1 SQVTM and CDR2 ANQGSEA. The ends lost 2 bases at V and 7 bases at J; junction bases unmatched: 13. The length of the CDR3 is 18 residues.

The chain couples TRBV19 to TRBJ1-1; D is unresolved. CDR1 is LNHDA and CDR2 is SQIVND in the germline V gene (reference sequence). V was cut by 1 base and J by 3 bases, with 9 bases left in between. This CDR3 is 14 amino acids long. DNA for the CDR3: TGTGCCAGTAGTATAGTGATCGGGGACACTGAAGCTTTCTTT. It encodes CASSIVIGDTEAFF. The variable domain in full, completed from reference TRBV19 and TRBJ1-1, reads DGGITQSPKYLFRKEGQNVTLSCEQNLNHDAMYWYRQDPGQGLRLIYYSQIVNDFQKGDIAEGYSVSREKKESFPLTVTSAQKNPTAFYLCASSIVIGDTEAFFGQGTRLTVV.

This clone was counted a few times. The gene calls are TRBV29-1 and TRBJ1-1, with 7 positions matching TRBD1. V gave up 3 bases and J gave up 10 bases; unmatched junction bases: 11. The V gene's germline CDR1 is SQVTM and CDR2 ANQGSEA. There are 13 residues in the CDR3. CDR3 coding DNA: TGCAGCGTTGATTTGCAGGACAGGAACGCAGCTTTCTTT. It yields the protein CSVDLQDRNAAFF. Together with reference TRBV29-1 and TRBJ1-1, the CDR3 gives the full variable domain: SAVISQKPSRDICQRGTSLTIQCQVDSQVTMMFWYRQQPGQSLTLIATANQGSEATYESGFVIDKFPISRPNLTFSTLTVSNMSPEDSSIYLCSVDLQDRNAAFFGQGTRLTVV.

This clone was counted once. The V gene is TRBV30, the J gene TRBJ2-2, with 9 bases that match TRBD1. This CDR3 region has 13 residues. The ends lost 6 bases at V and 7 bases at J; junction bases unmatched: 6. CDR1 GTSNPN and CDR2 SVGIG come from the germline V gene (reference sequence). The CDR3 is CACNRGLDGELFF. CDR3 bases: TGTGCCTGTAACAGGGGGCTGGACGGGGAGCTGTTTTTT.

V usage is TRBV5-6 and J usage is TRBJ1-4, with D possibly being TRBD1 (6 bases). The V end was cut by 4 bases, the J end by 7 bases, with 14 bases between. Germline-derived CDR1 and CDR2 are SGHDT and YYEEEE. The CDR3 covers 14 residues. The CDR3 is CASSPRTVSEKLFF. In nucleotides, the CDR3 is TGTGCCAGCAGCCCTCGGACAGTCTCTGAAAAACTGTTTTTT.

The sample holds a few counts of this clone. In nucleotides, the CDR3 is TGTGCCAGCAGTTTAGGAGGGACAAAAAACTACGAGCAGTACTTC. This sequence encodes CASSLGGTKNYEQYF. This chain uses TRBV28 with TRBJ2-7; TRBD1 or TRBD2 may be the D gene (6 bases each). V lost 2 bases and J lost 3, with 14 bases in between. The CDR3 sequence is 15 residues long. Germline-derived CDR1 and CDR2 are MDHEN and SYDVKM.

The gene calls are TRBV7-2 and TRBJ1-1; 8 bases match TRBD1. CDR1 is SGHTA and CDR2 is FQGNSA in the germline V gene. The CDR3 spans 14 residues. V shed 6 bases and J 4 bases; nucleotides not matched to a gene: 7. The CDR3 sequence is CASSPRTGTTEAFF. CDR3 DNA: TGTGCCAGCAGTCCCCGGACAGGGACCACTGAAGCTTTCTTT.

The CDR3 region is CASRRLAGGPNTGELFF. In DNA form, the CDR3 reads TGTGCCAGCCGGCGACTAGCGGGAGGTCCGAACACCGGGGAGCTGTTTTTT. The chain has TRBV6-4 and TRBJ2-2, with 13 positions matching TRBD2. J was trimmed by 0 bases and V by 8 bases; bases with no gene match: 6. The CDR3 has 17 amino acids. Germline V gene lookup returns CDR1 MRHNA and CDR2 SNTAGT.

This clone was observed a few times. J is TRBJ1-1 and V is TRBV6-6; D unclear. The V and J ends lost 7 bases and 4 bases respectively, with 16 bases between them. The CDR3 spans 14 residues. From germline, CDR1 is MNHNY and CDR2 SVGAGI (reference sequence). The CDR3 coding sequence is TGTGCCAGCATCCCCCGCGGGAGTAGCACTGAAGCTTTCTTT. Translation: CASIPRGSSTEAFF.

The chain recombines TRBV10-1 with TRBJ2-7; the match to TRBD2 covers 9 bases. Germline loops: CDR1 WNHNN, CDR2 SYGVQD (reference sequence). The length of the CDR3 is 14 residues. Trimming removed 3 bases from V and 4 bases from J; junction bases left unmatched: 4. The CDR3, as DNA: TGCGCCAGCAGTGACCTAGCGGGACCTTACGAGCAGTACTTC. This translates into CASSDLAGPYEQYF.

This chain connects TRBV10-2 to TRBJ2-7, with TRBD2 identical over 10 bases. V trimming: 3 bases; J trimming: 0 bases; junction bases outside the gene matches: 8. The CDR3 contains 17 residues. The V gene's germline CDR1 is WSHSY and CDR2 SAAADI. The CDR3 loop is CASSEQRTSGSSYEQYF. CDR3 nucleotides: TGCGCCAGCAGTGAACAAAGGACTAGCGGAAGCTCCTACGAGCAGTACTTC.

V and J are TRBV7-3 and TRBJ2-2; possibly TRBD1 for D (6 bases). V shed 2 bases and J shed 1 base, with 14 bases lying between them. This CDR3 is 17 amino acids long. The germline CDR1 and CDR2 sequences are SGHTA and FQGTGA. This CDR3 reads CASSLYVQGRNTGELFF. In DNA, the CDR3 is TGTGCCAGCAGCTTATATGTACAGGGTCGGAACACCGGGGAGCTGTTTTTT.

The V call is TRBV7-9, the J call TRBJ1-1; the D is unclear. The CDR3 covers 11 residues. V was clipped by 8 bases and J by 3 bases, with 7 bases between them. CDR1 SEHNR and CDR2 FQNEAQ come from the germline V gene (reference sequence). CDR3 DNA: TGTGCCAGCGGTCGAGACACTGAAGCTTTCTTT. The encoded protein is CASGRDTEAFF.

This chain uses TRBV5-6 with TRBJ2-1; no firm D call. CDR3 length: 11 residues. CDR1 and CDR2 (germline): SGHDT, YYEEEE. Trimming shortened V by 6 bases and J by 4 bases, and 5 bases separated the two germline ends. CDR3 nucleotide sequence: TGTGCCAGCATTGCTTACAATGAGCAGTTCTTC. This translates into CASIAYNEQFF.

The rearrangement uses TRBV6-1 and TRBJ2-7; perhaps TRBD2 as D (5 bases). V lost 4 bases to trimming and J lost 7 bases, with 11 bases between them. This CDR3 is built from 12 residues. The germline gives CDR1 MNHNS, CDR2 SASEGT. For the CDR3, the DNA is TGTGCCAGCAGTGTTAAGAGGGCGGAGCAGTACTTC. It yields the protein CASSVKRAEQYF.

The V and J genes are TRBV6-1 and TRBJ2-2; 9 nucleotides align to TRBD2. V dropped 6 bases and J dropped 4; count of bases not matched to a gene: 3. CDR1 is MNHNS, CDR2 SASEGT, per germline. The CDR3 consists of 14 residues. CDR3 DNA sequence: TGTGCCAGCAGGTTAGCGGGAGCCACCGGGGAGCTGTTTTTT. It is translated as CASRLAGATGELFF.

The genes are TRBV10-2 and TRBJ1-5; no definite D call. V was shortened by 7 bases and J by 8 bases, with 12 bases between the two germline ends. Germline assignment: CDR1 WSHSY and CDR2 SAAADI. The CDR3 contains 12 residues. In DNA form, the CDR3 reads TGCGCCAGCATGGCGGGAAGGGAGCCCCAGCATTTT. Encoded protein: CASMAGREPQHF.

This chain links TRBV10-3 with TRBJ1-5; the D gene is possibly TRBD1 (5 bases). Germline V gene data show CDR1 as ENHRY and CDR2 as SYGVKD. V lost 0 bases and J 2 bases, leaving 8 bases between the germline ends. There are 15 residues in the CDR3. Here the CDR3 reads CAISESGTGNQPQHF. CDR3 in DNA: TGTGCCATCAGTGAGTCTGGGACGGGCAATCAGCCCCAGCATTTT.

Details on this clone: A single base is all that separates this from a far larger clone, so a read error is likely. The chain combines TRBV28 with TRBJ2-7; D is unclear. The CDR3 loop spans 14 amino acids. Trimming stripped 3 bases from V and 2 bases from J, with 11 bases between. In germline, CDR1 is MDHEN, CDR2 SYDVKM. The chain's CDR3 is CASSFLQSPYEQYF. Written as DNA, the CDR3 is TGTGCCAGCAGTTTTTTGCAGAGTCCCTACGAGCAGTACTTC.